Following are 21 T cell receptor beta chains from one sample sequenced in a study of beta chain features in type 1 diabetes (dated by TCRdb to 2017 to 2018). Summary of the overall study and its limitations: In all four CD4+ subsets, TCRB CDR3 length was moderately but significantly shorter in type 1 diabetes patients.

The antigens these receptors bind are not known. Library creation used the immunoSEQ multiplex PCR assay. The entire isolated RNA was reverse transcribed using the High Capacity cDNA Reverse Transcription Kit, and thus expressed TCRB transcripts were sequenced. The table comes from immuneACCESS by way of TCRdb, which keeps in-frame sequences with V and J called. Part of the clones is missing from these tables; in studies checked, under half for an unresolved V gene and the rest for unknown reasons. Here the sample has 200,000 to 250,000 clones; 11% to 15% occur a single time. The top ten clonotypes cover approximately 0.02% of the sample. Sequenced sample: naive CD4+ T cells from blood. Explained via the paper, the cell subset or site label denotes: true naive CD4+ T cells. These receptors all come from a young man with type 1 diabetes.

This chain links TRBV29-1 with TRBJ2-7; D perhaps matches TRBD1 (6 bases). The V gene lost 1 base and the J gene lost 2 bases, with 9 bases spanning the gap. This CDR3 comprises 13 residues. CDR1 SQVTM and CDR2 ANQGSEA come from the germline V gene. CDR3 amino acids: CSVEGDIPYEQYF. CDR3 DNA: TGCAGCGTTGAAGGGGACATCCCCTACGAGCAGTACTTC.

The V and J genes are TRBV18 and TRBJ2-1; no firm D call. Germline-derived CDR1 and CDR2 are KGHSH and LQKENI. The CDR3 spans 12 residues. The V and J ends lost 2 bases and 12 bases respectively, with 11 bases between them. The CDR3: CASSPGVAGQFF. CDR3 sequence (DNA): TGTGCCAGCTCACCAGGAGTCGCTGGGCAGTTCTTC.

This clone was counted a few times. The chain links TRBV30 to TRBJ1-1, with TRBD1 as a possible D gene (6 bases). Germline lookup yields CDR1 GTSNPN and CDR2 SVGIG (reference sequence). Trimming stripped 0 bases from V and 4 bases from J, with 12 bases between. This CDR3 spans 14 amino acids. The DNA for the CDR3 is TGTGCCTGGAGTGTTCTGGGGGCGGGCACTGAAGCTTTCTTT. It is translated as CAWSVLGAGTEAFF.

This clone has only a few counts. The CDR3 protein is CASRVQGIGYDYEQYF. As DNA, the CDR3 is TGTGCCAGTAGGGTGCAGGGTATAGGGTATGACTACGAGCAGTACTTC. The chain joins TRBV19 to TRBJ2-7, with a possible D match to TRBD1 (5 bases). The germline V gene encodes CDR1 LNHDA and CDR2 SQIVND (reference sequence). Trimming shortened V by 6 bases and J by 3 bases, and 21 bases separated the two germline ends. This CDR3 contains 16 residues.

The CDR3 DNA follows: TGTGCCTGGATGGGAGGGGGGGGGACTGAAGCTTTCTTT. Translated, it gives CAWMGGGGTEAFF. V and J are TRBV30 and TRBJ1-1; D perhaps matches TRBD1 (6 bases). The CDR3 runs 13 residues. Germline lookup yields CDR1 GTSNPN and CDR2 SVGIG (reference sequence). V lost 4 bases and J lost 5, with 14 bases in between. The full variable domain, its missing parts supplied by reference TRBV30 and TRBJ1-1, is SQTIHQWPATLVQPVGSPLSLECTVEGTSNPNLYWYRQAAGRGLQLLFYSVGIGQISSEVPQNLSASRPQDRQFILSSKKLLLSDSGFYLCAWMGGGGTEAFFGQGTRLTVV.

This clone was seen more than once but under ten times. The chain recombines TRBV19 with TRBJ1-2; D is unclear. This CDR3 region has 13 residues. CDR1 and CDR2 from the germline V gene are LNHDA and SQIVND (reference sequence). Trimming shortened V by 5 bases and J by 2 bases, and 9 bases separated the two germline ends. The CDR3, as DNA: TGTGCCAGTAGTGTGGACTTCAACTATGGCTACACCTTC. The encoded protein is CASSVDFNYGYTF.

The chain joins TRBV2 to TRBJ1-5; 8 bases match TRBD1. Unmatched junction bases numbered 9, after V lost 6 bases and J lost 2 bases. The CDR3 has 16 amino acids. Germline values: CDR1 SNHLY, CDR2 FYNNEI. CDR3 sequence: CASSAAGGAGNQPQHF. For the CDR3, the DNA is TGTGCCAGCAGCGCAGCAGGGGGCGCGGGCAATCAGCCCCAGCATTTT.

The genes are TRBV19 and TRBJ2-2, with unresolved D. CDR1 is LNHDA and CDR2 is SQIVND in the germline V gene (reference sequence). The CDR3 length is 13 residues. Trimming cost V 1 base and J 6 bases, with 6 bases left between them. CDR3 nucleotides: TGTGCCAGTAGTATAGGAAGCCCCGGGGAGCTGTTTTTT. It translates to CASSIGSPGELFF.

This clone was detected a few times. Other DNA sequences in this sample translate to the same CDR3. The chain has TRBV10-3 and TRBJ2-5, with D perhaps matching TRBD1 (5 bases). The CDR3 has 13 amino acids. CDR1 ENHRY and CDR2 SYGVKD come from the germline V gene. Trimming stripped 3 bases from V and 1 base from J, with 6 bases between. DNA for the CDR3: TGTGCCATCAGTGAAAGGGGCCAAGAGACCCAGTACTTC. Translating gives CAISERGQETQYF.

This clone was observed a few times. The rearrangement links TRBV30 to TRBJ1-4; no definite D call. The CDR3 is 13 residues long. The V end was cut by 4 bases, the J end by 0 bases, with 6 bases between. Germline-derived CDR1 and CDR2 are GTSNPN and SVGIG (reference sequence). CDR3 in amino acids: CAWTDTTNEKLFF. Here the CDR3 DNA reads TGTGCCTGGACTGACACAACTAATGAAAAACTGTTTTTT.

V is TRBV5-1 and J is TRBJ1-2; 10 positions agree with TRBD1. Trimming at V came to 5 bases and at J to 0 bases, leaving 13 bases not matched to a gene. The CDR3 extends over 18 amino acids. The germline CDR1 and CDR2 sequences are SGHRS and YFSETQ. The CDR3 loop reads CASRERDRGALSNYGYTF. The CDR3 region has the DNA TGCGCCAGCAGGGAGAGGGACAGGGGCGCCTTGTCTAACTATGGCTACACCTTC.

A few counts support this clone. This chain links TRBV6-6 with TRBJ1-2, with a tentative D call TRBD1 (6 bases). V lost 7 bases and J lost 4, with 13 bases in between. The CDR3 spans 13 residues. Germline V gene sequence: CDR1 MNHNY, CDR2 SVGAGI (reference sequence). CDR3 amino acids: CASNRQEVYGYTF. The DNA for the CDR3 is TGTGCCAGCAATCGACAGGAGGTCTATGGCTACACCTTC.

This clone came up a few times. Other DNA sequences in this sample translate to the same CDR3. The chain joins TRBV5-1 to TRBJ2-5; D unclear. This CDR3 contains 13 residues. Deletions cut 0 bases from V and 1 base from J, with 4 bases between. The germline CDR1 and CDR2 sequences are SGHRS and YFSETQ. The CDR3 loop is CASSLGAQETQYF. The CDR3 DNA is TGCGCCAGCAGCTTGGGCGCCCAAGAGACCCAGTACTTC.

In its sample, this clone was seen a few times. This rearrangement joins TRBV30 to TRBJ2-7; 9 nucleotides match TRBD1. The CDR3 totals 13 residues. The germline V gene has CDR1 GTSNPN and CDR2 SVGIG (reference sequence). After removal of 3 bases from V and 2 bases from J, the junction contained 2 bases not matched to a gene. This CDR3 is CAWRRTGAYEQYF. CDR3 in DNA: TGTGCCTGGAGGCGGACAGGGGCCTACGAGCAGTACTTC. The entire variable domain, with the rest obtained from reference TRBV30 and TRBJ2-7, is as follows: SQTIHQWPATLVQPVGSPLSLECTVEGTSNPNLYWYRQAAGRGLQLLFYSVGIGQISSEVPQNLSASRPQDRQFILSSKKLLLSDSGFYLCAWRRTGAYEQYFGPGTRLTVT.

The chain is built from TRBV7-2 and TRBJ2-1; the match to TRBD1 covers 7 bases. The germline V gene encodes CDR1 SGHTA and CDR2 FQGNSA. Trimming removed 4 bases from V and 6 bases from J; junction bases left unmatched: 9. This CDR3 region has 15 residues. The CDR3: CASSSDRALVNEQFF. The CDR3 nucleotides are TGTGCCAGCAGCTCTGACAGGGCCCTAGTCAATGAGCAGTTCTTC. The full variable domain, rest sourced from reference TRBV7-2 and TRBJ2-1, is GAGVSQSPSNKVTEKGKDVELRCDPISGHTALYWYRQSLGQGLEFLIYFQGNSAPDKSGLPSDRFSAERTGGSVSTLTIQRTQQEDSAVYLCASSSDRALVNEQFFGPGTRLTVL.

With regard to this clone: This CDR3 is also generated by other DNA sequences in the sample. This chain uses TRBV7-9 with TRBJ1-1; possible D gene TRBD1, 6 bases. Per the germline V gene, CDR1 is SEHNR and CDR2 is FQNEAQ (reference sequence). V gave up 4 bases and J gave up 0 bases, with 9 bases separating them. The CDR3 runs to 14 residues. In nucleotides, the CDR3 is TGTGCCAGCAGCTCGACAGGCCTGAACACTGAAGCTTTCTTT. Translating gives CASSSTGLNTEAFF. The entire variable domain, with the rest obtained from reference TRBV7-9 and TRBJ1-1, is as follows: DTGVSQNPRHKITKRGQNVTFRCDPISEHNRLYWYRQTLGQGPEFLTYFQNEAQLEKSRLLSDRFSAERPKGSFSTLEIQRTEQGDSAMYLCASSSTGLNTEAFFGQGTRLTVV.

This clone was counted between two and nine times. This chain uses TRBV19 with TRBJ1-5; D not certain. CDR1 and CDR2 (germline): LNHDA, SQIVND (reference sequence). CDR3 length equals 15 residues. V shed 2 bases and J shed 0 bases, with 8 bases lying between them. CDR3 sequence: CASSISRDSNQPQHF. The CDR3, as DNA: TGTGCCAGTAGTATATCCCGAGATAGCAATCAGCCCCAGCATTTT.

This clone was picked up a small number of times. This sequence joins TRBV2 and TRBJ2-7, with 9 bases identical to TRBD2. With V trimmed by 1 base and J by 0 bases, 4 bases remained unmatched. The CDR3 contains 16 residues. Germline V gene data show CDR1 as SNHLY and CDR2 as FYNNEI. CDR3 region: CASSEVGGRGSYEQYF. CDR3 in DNA: TGTGCCAGCAGTGAAGTGGGCGGGAGGGGCTCCTACGAGCAGTACTTC.

This clone showed up just a few times. V usage is TRBV25-1 and J usage is TRBJ2-5; 12 bases are a match to TRBD1. Germline V gene sequence: CDR1 MGHDK, CDR2 SYGVNS. The CDR3 consists of 16 residues. V lost 1 base, J lost 7 bases, and 7 bases stayed unmatched. The CDR3 here is CASSEWRDRGLSTQYF. In nucleotides, the CDR3 is TGTGCCAGCAGTGAATGGAGGGACAGGGGGCTTTCGACCCAGTACTTC.

On this clone: At the DNA level, this CDR3 is encoded by other sequences in the same sample as well. The chain joins TRBV18 to TRBJ2-1, with TRBD2 as a possible D gene (5 bases). V lost 2 bases and J lost 5, with 7 bases in between. CDR3 length: 13 residues. The germline V gene encodes CDR1 KGHSH and CDR2 LQKENI. Written as DNA, the CDR3 is TGTGCCAGCTCACCAAACGGGGACAATGAGCAGTTCTTC. Protein: CASSPNGDNEQFF. Complete variable domain (other parts from reference TRBV18 and TRBJ2-1): NAGVMQNPRHLVRRRGQEARLRCSPMKGHSHVYWYRQLPEEGLKFMVYLQKENIIDESGMPKERFSAEFPKEGPSILRIQQVVRGDSAAYFCASSPNGDNEQFFGPGTRLTVL.

The V call is TRBV27, the J call TRBJ1-1; D perhaps matches TRBD1 (5 bases). The germline V gene encodes CDR1 MNHEY and CDR2 SMNVEV (reference sequence). Trimming cost V 0 bases and J 4 bases, with 9 bases left between them. This CDR3 is built from 14 residues. CDR3 sequence reads: CASSLSGGGTEAFF. CDR3 DNA: TGTGCCAGCAGTTTATCTGGGGGGGGCACTGAAGCTTTCTTT.